This T cell receptor beta chain was observed in a study of blood T cell repertoires in COVID-19. Across the whole study: COVID-19 samples collected from the United States, Italy and Spain covered acute and convalescent phases. T cells, B-cell-depleted T cells, or PBMCs provided the cDNA or gDNA that served as material.

As processed by the authors: The authors estimated nucleated cell counts from reference gene primer amplification. Produced via immunoSEQ multiplex PCR; TCRdb's table is partial and in-frame only. That table is the source of V, J and clone size, and D and trimming were worked out from the DNA. The table lists fewer than 60,000 clones, about 88% of them singletons, with more than 3% in the top ten. This clone has more than one count but fewer than ten. CDR1 and CDR2 (germline): MNHNS, SASEGT. The CDR3 is made up of 15 amino acids. Trimming stripped 1 base from V and 3 bases from J, with 10 bases between.

The V gene is TRBV6-1, the J gene TRBJ1-5; tentatively, D is TRBD1 (5 bases). The receptor's source is a human donor in a cohort sampled during active COVID-19. Sequenced sample: peripheral blood. Here the CDR3 DNA reads TGTGCCAGCAGTGAAGGGAGGGGACCCAATCAGCCCCAGCATTTT. Residues: CASSEGRGPNQPQHF.